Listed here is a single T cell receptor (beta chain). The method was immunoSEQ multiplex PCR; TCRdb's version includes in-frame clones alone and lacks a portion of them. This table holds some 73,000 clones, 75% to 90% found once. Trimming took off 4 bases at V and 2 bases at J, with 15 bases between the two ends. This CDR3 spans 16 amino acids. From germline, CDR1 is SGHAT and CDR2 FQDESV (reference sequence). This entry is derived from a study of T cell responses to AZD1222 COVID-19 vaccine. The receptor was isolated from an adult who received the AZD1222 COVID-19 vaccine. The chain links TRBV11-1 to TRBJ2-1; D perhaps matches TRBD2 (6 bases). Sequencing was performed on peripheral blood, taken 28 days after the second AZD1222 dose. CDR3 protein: CASSSRLRGPYNEQFF. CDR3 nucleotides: TGTGCCAGCAGCTCCCGCTTGCGGGGACCCTACAATGAGCAGTTCTTC.